This TCR beta chain was captured in a study of OX40 agonist ivuxolimab in advanced cancers. The wider study: The study treated patients with ivuxolimab, an agonistic anti-OX40 (CD134) antibody.

A word on this clone: What it recognizes is unknown.

Findings of the study overall: The mean number of expanded clones was higher in CD8+ T cells than in CD4+. Some patients who did not respond also had low normalized T-cell clonal expansion.

Blood got drawn at baseline, again on cycle 4 day 1, and then on cycle 7 day 1. The CDR3 loop spans 16 amino acids. Germline-derived CDR1 and CDR2 are KGHSH and LQKENI. Trimming cost V 3 bases and J 2 bases; bases outside gene matches: 8. Libraries were prepared by immunoSEQ multiplex PCR; TCRdb keeps only in-frame clonotypes and omits some of them. The data contain about 93,000 clones, just over 90% of them singletons. This sequence originates from an adult with an advanced solid tumor such as melanoma, head and neck, liver or kidney cancer. The V and J genes are TRBV18 and TRBJ2-7; 9 positions match TRBD1. The material was CD4+ or CD8+ T cells sorted from blood, obtained in a trial of the OX40 agonist ivuxolimab. The DNA for the CDR3 is TGTGCCAGCTCACCGAACCGGGACAGGGCTCCCTACGAGCAGTACTTC. Its protein product is CASSPNRDRAPYEQYF.